This T cell receptor (beta chain) was retrieved from a study of blood T cell repertoires in COVID-19. Study as a whole: Researchers got acute and convalescent COVID-19 samples from the United States, Italy and Spain.

Germline V lookup: CDR1 LGHDT, CDR2 YNNKEL (reference sequence). Trimming at V came to 2 bases and at J to 0 bases, leaving 3 bases not matched to a gene. The CDR3 spans 16 residues. This clone was counted only a few times. Recruits, aged roughly 18 to 90 years, lived in 24 US areas. Participant reports of clinical history set cohort assignment. Produced via immunoSEQ multiplex PCR; TCRdb's table is partial and in-frame only. The sample lists approximately 130,000 clones, roughly four fifths occurring once. The chain links TRBV3-1 (or the pseudogene TRBV3-2) to TRBJ2-2, with 7 bases identical to TRBD2. The sample taken for sequencing was PBMCs or T cells enriched from blood (not recorded which). The sequence came from a man aged 25-45 years who had recovered from COVID-19. The CDR3 nucleotides read TGTGCCAGCAGCCAAACTAGCGCTGCGAACACCGGGGAGCTGTTTTTT. Residues: CASSQTSAANTGELFF.